The 12 T cell receptor beta chains given below trace back to one sample, sequenced in a study of cytomegalovirus exposure and HLA in healthy donors. The PCR made use of 60 Vbeta and 13 Jbeta primers. Assay used: immunoSEQ multiplex PCR; TCRdb lists only in-frame clones, some missing. Of over 90,000 clones listed, around 82% are singletons. The sample was PBMCs. The receptors shown here come from a man aged 35-49 years in good health and CMV-seropositive.

This chain joins TRBV9 and TRBJ2-3; 7 bases are a match to TRBD2. The germline V gene has CDR1 SGDLS and CDR2 YYNGEE. This CDR3 has 16 amino acids. Trimming cost V 0 bases and J 1 base; bases outside gene matches: 5. In DNA, the CDR3 is TGTGCCAGCAGCGTAGCTTCGGCGGGGGGCACAGATACGCAGTATTTT. It specifies CASSVASAGGTDTQYF.

The chain links TRBV28 to TRBJ2-5, with D possibly being TRBD2 (5 bases). The CDR3 has 16 residues. Germline values: CDR1 MDHEN, CDR2 SYDVKM. Trimming cost V 5 bases and J 1 base, with 17 bases left between them. DNA of the CDR3: TGTGCCAGCAGTCACGGACTTACACGAACCCAAGAGACCCAGTACTTC. Translation gives CASSHGLTRTQETQYF.

This clone was found a few times. The J gene is TRBJ1-1, the V gene TRBV2; D possibly corresponds to TRBD1 (6 bases). The germline gives CDR1 SNHLY, CDR2 FYNNEI. CDR3 length equals 15 residues. V shed 6 bases and J shed 0 bases, with 14 bases lying between them. The CDR3 here is CASRERTAMNTEAFF. The CDR3 nucleotides read TGTGCCAGCAGGGAAAGGACAGCCATGAACACTGAAGCTTTCTTT. Based on the CDR3 plus reference TRBV2 and TRBJ1-1, the full variable domain is EPEVTQTPSHQVTQMGQEVILRCVPISNHLYFYWYRQILGQKVEFLVSFYNNEISEKSEIFDDQFSVERPDGSNFTLKIRSTKLEDSAMYFCASRERTAMNTEAFFGQGTRLTVV.

The sample holds one count of this clone. This chain uses TRBV7-9 with TRBJ2-7; the match to TRBD2 covers 11 bases. The CDR3 extends over 15 amino acids. Trimming cost V 4 bases and J 2 bases; bases outside gene matches: 4. The germline CDR1 and CDR2 sequences are SEHNR and FQNEAQ (reference sequence). CDR3 in amino acids: CASSSGLAVAYEQYF. The CDR3 region has the DNA TGTGCCAGCAGCTCGGGACTAGCGGTCGCCTACGAGCAGTACTTC.

The CDR3, as DNA: TGTGCCAGCAGCCCCTATTGGTCTAGCGGGGACTACAATGAGCAGTTCTTC. It yields the protein CASSPYWSSGDYNEQFF. The rearrangement joins TRBV9 to TRBJ2-1; 9 bases match TRBD2. The CDR3 is made up of 17 amino acids. The trim removed 4 bases at V and 3 bases at J, leaving 11 bases unmatched. The germline gives CDR1 SGDLS, CDR2 YYNGEE.

This clone was seen only once. The chain employs TRBV19 and TRBJ2-2; 10 bases fit TRBD2. CDR3 length equals 15 residues. Germline V gives CDR1 LNHDA, CDR2 SQIVND (reference sequence). Trimming removed 5 bases from V and 4 bases from J; junction bases left unmatched: 4. CDR3 sequence reads: CASSPSSGGTGELFF. Written as DNA, the CDR3 is TGTGCCAGTAGTCCCTCTAGCGGGGGCACCGGGGAGCTGTTTTTT.

This sequence joins TRBV19 and TRBJ2-4; a possible D gene is TRBD1 (6 bases). CDR1 and CDR2 from the germline V gene are LNHDA and SQIVND (reference sequence). V was trimmed by 4 bases and J by 5 bases, leaving 12 bases between them. This CDR3 is 14 amino acids long. The CDR3 here is CASSTSGQENIQYF. The CDR3 DNA reads as TGTGCCAGTAGTACCTCGGGACAAGAAAACATTCAGTACTTC.

The chain's CDR3 is CASSIVTGLGGETQYF. Here the CDR3 DNA reads TGTGCCAGTAGTATAGTGACAGGGTTGGGGGGAGAGACCCAGTACTTC. V and J are TRBV19 and TRBJ2-5, with a tentative D call TRBD1 (7 bases). This CDR3 is built from 16 residues. V lost 1 base and J 4 bases, leaving 16 bases between the germline ends. CDR1 and CDR2 (germline): LNHDA, SQIVND (reference sequence).

The rearrangement links TRBV4-1 to TRBJ2-7; TRBD1 agrees at 10 bases. The length of the CDR3 is 16 residues. The V and J ends lost 1 base and 2 bases, in that order; junction bases with no gene match: 5. In germline, CDR1 is MGHRA, CDR2 YSYEKL. The chain's CDR3 is CASSQGTGTGAYEQYF. CDR3 nucleotide sequence: TGCGCCAGCAGCCAAGGAACCGGGACAGGGGCCTACGAGCAGTACTTC.

The chain has TRBV6-5 and TRBJ2-7; 11 bases fit TRBD2. The CDR3 totals 14 residues. The germline V gene encodes CDR1 MNHEY and CDR2 SVGAGI. The junction had 5 bases not matched to a gene; V was cut back by 6 bases and J by 4 bases. The CDR3 DNA follows: TGTGCCAGCAGGTCTAGCGGGGGGACGTACGAGCAGTACTTC. Translating gives CASRSSGGTYEQYF.

A word on this clone: The junction departs from the called germline gene at one end, perhaps through a read error. The J gene is TRBJ2-6, the V gene TRBV7-9; D is perhaps TRBD2 (7 bases). Germline assignment: CDR1 SEHNR and CDR2 FQNEAQ (reference sequence). The CDR3 contains 16 residues. The CDR3 loop reads CASSLTGSRGANGLTF. In DNA, the CDR3 is TGTGCCAGCAGCTTGACAGGTAGTCGGGGGGCCAACGGCCTGACTTTC. The full variable domain, in which reference TRBV7-9 and TRBJ2-6 provide the parts outside the CDR3, is DTGVSQNPRHKITKRGQNVTFRCDPISEHNRLYWYRQTLGQGPEFLTYFQNEAQLEKSRLLSDRFSAERPKGSFSTLEIQRTEQGDSAMYLCASSLTGSRGANGLTFGAGSRLTVL.

The genes are TRBV9 and TRBJ2-5; TRBD2 is a possible D gene (5 bases). With the DNA end fitting TRBJ2-7 better, the J assignment may be wrong. CDR3 length: 15 amino acids. The germline gives CDR1 SGDLS, CDR2 YYNGEE. The CDR3 DNA reads TGTGCCAGCAGCGCGAACCCTGGGGAGTCCTACGAGCAGTACTTC. This sequence encodes CASSANPGESYEQYF.